These 5 T cell receptor beta chains share one sample of origin, sequenced in a study of long-term antiretroviral therapy in people with HIV. The authors ran the immunoSEQ assay, v3.0, at survey level. The data were produced by immunoSEQ multiplex PCR, yet TCRdb's version contains in-frame clones alone and is incomplete. Among 20,000 to 25,000 clones listed, about four fifths were seen once. The sample was unsorted PBMCs, taken 0.1 years before starting antiretroviral therapy. The receptor source for this set is a man aged 40-49 years with HIV.

V and J are TRBV28 and TRBJ1-1; D is perhaps TRBD1 (6 bases). Germline V gene sequence: CDR1 MDHEN, CDR2 SYDVKM. The CDR3 is 14 amino acids. The V gene lost 3 bases and the J gene lost 4 bases, with 12 bases spanning the gap. CDR3 region: CASSFAGARTEAFF. CDR3 in DNA: TGTGCCAGCAGTTTTGCGGGGGCTCGCACTGAAGCTTTCTTT.

The rearrangement joins TRBV2 to TRBJ2-6, with D unresolved. Germline V CDR1 and CDR2: SNHLY, FYNNEI. With 3 bases removed from V and 0 bases from J, the gap between germline ends came to 3 bases. The CDR3 sequence is 14 residues long. CDR3 DNA: TGTGCCAGCAGTGATCCCTCTGGGGCCAACGTCCTGACTTTC. This gives the protein CASSDPSGANVLTF.

This chain joins TRBV5-1 and TRBJ2-1; 11 bases map to TRBD2. V was pared by 0 bases and J by 9 bases, with 17 bases of the junction left unmatched. Looked up from germline, CDR1 is SGHRS and CDR2 is YFSETQ. The CDR3 is made up of 19 amino acids. This CDR3 reads CASSLELAGGRIAGSEQFF. CDR3 in DNA: TGCGCCAGCAGCTTGGAGCTAGCGGGAGGCCGGATTGCCGGTTCTGAGCAGTTCTTC. Based on the CDR3 plus reference TRBV5-1 and TRBJ2-1, the full variable domain is KAGVTQTPRYLIKTRGQQVTLSCSPISGHRSVSWYQQTPGQGLQFLFEYFSETQRNKGNFPGRFSGRQFSNSRSEMNVSTLELGDSALYLCASSLELAGGRIAGSEQFFGPGTRLTVL.

CDR3 DNA: TGCGCCAGCAGCCAAGATGGCCCTCAGGTTCTCAATCAGCCCCAGCATTTT. It is translated as CASSQDGPQVLNQPQHF. This sequence joins TRBV4-1 and TRBJ1-5; D not resolved. The V and J ends lost 0 bases and 3 bases respectively, with 15 bases between them. Germline V lookup: CDR1 MGHRA, CDR2 YSYEKL. This CDR3 has 17 amino acids.

The genes are TRBV7-2 and TRBJ1-5; 9 positions agree with TRBD1. The ends lost 4 bases at V and 7 bases at J; junction bases unmatched: 5. The CDR3 sequence is 14 residues long. Germline V gives CDR1 SGHTA, CDR2 FQGNSA. DNA of the CDR3: TGTGCCAGCAGCTCCTTACAGGGGGCCCAGCCCCAGCATTTT. As protein: CASSSLQGAQPQHF.